These 10 T cell receptor beta chains share one sample of origin, sequenced in a study of post-analysis software for immune sequencing data. General study findings and limits: Patients had higher frequencies than controls of about five TRBV segments, including TRBV5-6, TRBV5-1 and TRBV20-1.

The authors incorporated unique molecular identifiers into the TCR beta cDNA libraries. Via MiXCR, TCRdb re-called the PCR reads, giving one row per CDR3 protein. The sample contains hundreds of thousands of distinct CDR3 sequences, under 55% of which appear only once. The antigens for these receptors are not known. Sequenced: blood. The receptors were sampled from a girl between 10 and 17 years old with multiple sclerosis.

The chain combines TRBV9 with TRBJ2-1; maybe TRBD2 (6 bases). Germline V gene data show CDR1 as SGDLS and CDR2 as YYNGEE. Trimming shortened V by 5 bases and J by 4 bases, and 16 bases separated the two germline ends. This CDR3 region has 15 residues. The CDR3 protein is CASSPRGGTYNEQFF. CDR3 sequence (DNA): TGTGCCAGCAGTCCCCGGGGCGGGACTTACAATGAGCAGTTCTTC.

This clonotype came up a few times. The chain links TRBV27 to TRBJ2-7; 9 positions match TRBD2. CDR3 length: 14 amino acids. CDR1 is MNHEY, CDR2 SMNVEV, per germline (reference sequence). V dropped 9 bases and J dropped 3; count of bases not matched to a gene: 9. The CDR3 loop reads CASHKGGRVYEQYF. CDR3 coding DNA: TGTGCCAGTCATAAGGGCGGGAGGGTCTACGAGCAGTACTTC.

In its sample, this clonotype was seen a few times. The chain joins TRBV29-1 to TRBJ2-2; the match to TRBD2 covers 8 bases. The junction had 4 bases not matched to a gene; V was cut back by 6 bases and J by 1 base. Germline CDR1 and CDR2: SQVTM and ANQGSEA. CDR3 size: 14 residues. The CDR3 DNA sequence: TGCAGCGTCGGTCGGGGGGGGAACACCGGGGAGCTGTTTTTT. Translation: CSVGRGGNTGELFF.

This clonotype was seen a handful of times. Written as DNA, the CDR3 is TGCGCCAGCAGCTTGGGACTAGCGGAAAACATTCAGTACTTC. This codes for CASSLGLAENIQYF. The V call is TRBV5-1, the J call TRBJ2-4; 9 bases map to TRBD2. CDR1 is SGHRS and CDR2 is YFSETQ in the germline V gene. Unmatched junction bases numbered 0, after V lost 0 bases and J lost 5 bases. The CDR3 covers 14 residues.

This clonotype was counted a few times. The chain combines TRBV15 with TRBJ2-7; unclear D gene. This CDR3 comprises 13 residues. The germline V gene has CDR1 LNHNV and CDR2 YYDKDF (reference sequence). V was trimmed by 2 bases and J by 12 bases, leaving 17 bases between them. Written as DNA, the CDR3 is TGTGCCACCAGCAGATTCCCGGGCCTTCGTCTGTACTTC. Amino acids: CATSRFPGLRLYF.

This clonotype showed up many times. J is TRBJ2-5 and V is TRBV9; 11 bases align to TRBD2. Trimming removed 4 bases from V and 3 bases from J; junction bases left unmatched: 2. The CDR3 consists of 14 residues. Germline V gene data show CDR1 as SGDLS and CDR2 as YYNGEE. The CDR3, as DNA: TGTGCCAGCAGCATACTAGCGGGGGAAGAGACCCAGTACTTC. Its translation is CASSILAGEETQYF.

This clonotype occurred a few times. The chain couples TRBV27 to TRBJ1-5; D may be TRBD1 (5 bases). The CDR3 consists of 16 residues. Germline CDR1 reads MNHEY; CDR2 reads SMNVEV (reference sequence). Deletions cut 2 bases from V and 0 bases from J, with 11 bases between. The CDR3 nucleotides are TGTGCCAGCAGTTTAGGGACGGATTATAGCAATCAGCCCCAGCATTTT. Translation gives CASSLGTDYSNQPQHF.

This clonotype was counted at least ten times. This rearrangement joins TRBV5-6 to TRBJ2-5; 8 nucleotides align to TRBD1. Germline lookup yields CDR1 SGHDT and CDR2 YYEEEE. The CDR3 is 14 residues long. Trimming at V came to 4 bases and at J to 5 bases, leaving 7 bases not matched to a gene. The CDR3 sequence: CASSLTGGPETQYF. Written as DNA, the CDR3 is TGTGCCAGCAGCCTAACAGGGGGGCCGGAGACCCAGTACTTC.

This clonotype has just a few counts. The chain recombines TRBV6-6 with TRBJ2-3; D tentatively fits TRBD1 or TRBD2 (6 bases each). The CDR3 is made up of 15 amino acids. The V end was cut by 9 bases, the J end by 14 bases, with 30 bases between. Looked up from germline, CDR1 is MNHNY and CDR2 is SVGAGI (reference sequence). The CDR3 loop reads CASMYREVGNEKLYF. The CDR3 nucleotides read TGTGCCAGTATGTACAGGGAGGTCGGTAATGAAAAACTGTATTTT.

This clonotype has just a few counts. The rearrangement joins TRBV20-1 to TRBJ2-1; D is possibly TRBD2 (6 bases). The CDR3 has 12 residues. Germline CDR1 reads DFQATT; CDR2 reads SNEGSKA (reference sequence). V was pared by 6 bases and J by 9 bases, with 15 bases between. DNA for the CDR3: TGCAGTGCCCCAAAGACTAGACTTGAGCAGTTCTTC. Translated: CSAPKTRLEQFF.